The 4 T cell receptor beta chains below were found in one sample sequenced in a study of CD4 T cells in relation to SARS-CoV-2 and coronaviruses. Generated by immunoSEQ multiplex PCR, the TCRdb table keeps only in-frame clones and is missing some. The sample lists 58,000 or so clones, roughly 94% occurring once. The sequenced sample consisted of naive CD4+ T cells from PBMCs. Described subset: naive CD4+ T cells isolated by negative enrichment. The receptors come from an adult with COVID-19.

This clone occurred once. This chain joins TRBV5-1 and TRBJ1-1; the D gene is possibly TRBD1 (5 bases). CDR1 is SGHRS and CDR2 is YFSETQ in the germline V gene. The CDR3 has 15 amino acids. V gave up 0 bases and J gave up 5 bases, with 14 bases separating them. The CDR3: CASSLASGRGTEAFF. As DNA, the CDR3 is TGCGCCAGCAGCTTGGCCTCGGGGAGGGGAACTGAAGCTTTCTTT.

The V gene is TRBV7-9, the J gene TRBJ1-2; D gene ambiguous. Germline V CDR1 and CDR2: SEHNR, FQNEAQ (reference sequence). The CDR3 length is 15 residues. Between the trimmed V and J ends, which lost 4 bases and 7 bases, there was a span of 19 bases. The CDR3 sequence: CASSSNTGPQGGYTF. The CDR3 region has the DNA TGTGCCAGCAGCTCAAACACCGGGCCCCAAGGTGGCTACACCTTC.

The chain links TRBV9 to TRBJ2-1; D remains ambiguous. The V and J ends lost 0 bases and 8 bases respectively, with 15 bases between them. The CDR3 length is 15 residues. Germline-derived CDR1 and CDR2 are SGDLS and YYNGEE. Here the CDR3 DNA reads TGTGCCAGCAGCGTAGGTCTAAGGGCATACGATGAGCAGTTCTTC. As protein: CASSVGLRAYDEQFF.

CDR3 DNA: TGTGCCAGCAGAACTGCACCTGGGGAGCTGTTTTTT. Its protein is CASRTAPGELFF. The V and J genes are TRBV6-6 and TRBJ2-2; D gene ambiguous. This CDR3 contains 12 residues. Germline assignment: CDR1 MNHNY and CDR2 SVGAGI (reference sequence). The V end lost 6 bases, the J end lost 8 bases, and 10 bases lay between the germline ends.